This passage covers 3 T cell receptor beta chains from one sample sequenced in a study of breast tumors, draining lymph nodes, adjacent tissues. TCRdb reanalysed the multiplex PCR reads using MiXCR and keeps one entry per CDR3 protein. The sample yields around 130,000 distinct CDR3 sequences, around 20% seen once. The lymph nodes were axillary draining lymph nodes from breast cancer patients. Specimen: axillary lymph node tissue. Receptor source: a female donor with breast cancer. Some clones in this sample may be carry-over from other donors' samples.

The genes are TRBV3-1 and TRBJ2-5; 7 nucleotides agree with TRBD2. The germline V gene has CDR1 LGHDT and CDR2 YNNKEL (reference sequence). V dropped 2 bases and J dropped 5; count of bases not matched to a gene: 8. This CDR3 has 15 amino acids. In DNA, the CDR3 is TGTGCCAGCAGCCAATGGGGAGGGCCCCTGGAGACCCAGTACTTC. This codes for CASSQWGGPLETQYF.

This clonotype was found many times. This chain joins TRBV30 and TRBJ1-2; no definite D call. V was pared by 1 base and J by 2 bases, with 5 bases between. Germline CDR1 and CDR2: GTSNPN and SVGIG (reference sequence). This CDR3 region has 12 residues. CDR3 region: CAWSDRNYGYTF. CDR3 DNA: TGTGCCTGGAGTGACAGAAACTATGGCTACACCTTC.

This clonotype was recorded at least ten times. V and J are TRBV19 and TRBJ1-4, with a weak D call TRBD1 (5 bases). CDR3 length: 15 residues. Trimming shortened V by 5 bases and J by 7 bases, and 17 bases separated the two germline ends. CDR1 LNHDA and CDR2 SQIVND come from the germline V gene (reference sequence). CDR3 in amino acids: CASSSGGTAGEKLFF. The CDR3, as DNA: TGTGCCAGTAGTTCCGGCGGGACCGCGGGTGAAAAACTGTTTTTT.